This T cell receptor (beta chain) derives from a study of spatial heterogeneity in lung cancer. Findings and caveats of the study: In tumors, expanded intratumoral alpha and beta TCR counts tracked mutation counts.

Time point: sample taken at primary tumor resection. Samples were obtained from around 73 donors, all untreated early-stage non-small cell lung cancer patients. Ten or more counts support this clonotype. What it recognizes is unknown. V dropped 4 bases and J dropped 0 bases, with 17 bases sitting between them. Per germline, CDR1 SGHDT and CDR2 YYEEEE. CDR3 length equals 17 residues. Each CDR3 protein is one row after TCRdb ran MiXCR on the 5' RACE reads. Of about 11,000 distinct CDR3 sequences listed, 5% to 6% are singletons. The clonotype originates from a male donor with early-stage non-small cell lung cancer. Here the sequenced sample was lung tumor tissue, taken at surgery. The V gene is TRBV5-6, the J gene TRBJ1-5, with TRBD1 as a possible D gene (6 bases). CDR3 residues: CASSIQDRPYSNQPQHF. The CDR3 DNA reads as TGTGCCAGCAGCATCCAGGACAGACCTTATAGCAATCAGCCCCAGCATTTT.